The source of this TCR beta chain is a study of blood T cell repertoires in COVID-19. Here immunoSEQ multiplex PCR was the method, and the copy in TCRdb shows in-frame clones only, minus some. Of around 450,000 clones listed, about 85% are singletons. The CDR3 totals 13 residues. The chain joins TRBV21-1 to TRBJ1-1; the table's D call of TRBD1 was not tested on the DNA. TRBV21-1 is a listed pseudogene. The receptor's source is a woman in her late teens or twenties who had recovered from COVID-19. Sequenced: PBMCs or T cells enriched from blood (not recorded which). The CDR3 sequence is CASILQGNTEAFF. CDR3 nucleotide sequence: TGTGCCAGCATCCTACAGGGGAACACTGAAGCTTTCTTT.